This TCR beta chain was sequenced during a study of OX40 agonist ivuxolimab in advanced cancers. Study-wide background: The group had a mean age of roughly 65 years, ranged from roughly 23 to 79, and was 82.7% male.

The CDR3 totals 17 residues. Trimming took 3 bases from V and 5 from J, leaving 23 bases between them. Germline V gene sequence: CDR1 ENHRY, CDR2 SYGVKD. Study-wide results and caveats: Both CD4+ and CD8+ T cell populations in blood had undergone clonal expansion by week 6 at 0.1 to 3.0 mg/kg. The study found among the lowest clonal expansion in partial responders at 0.1-3.0 mg/kg. CD8+ T cells showed, on average, more clonal expansion than CD4+ cells.

Turning to this clone: No antigen is known for it.

Profiling relied on immunoSEQ multiplex PCR, and the TCRdb table lists in-frame clones only, not all of them. The top ten clones hold approximately 35% of a sample with fewer than 25,000 clones, roughly 84% of them seen once. The chain employs TRBV10-3 and TRBJ2-7, with D perhaps TRBD2 (6 bases). This clonotype was sampled from an adult with an advanced solid tumor such as melanoma, head and neck, liver or kidney cancer. The source material was CD4+ or CD8+ T cells sorted from blood, sampled in a trial of the OX40 agonist ivuxolimab. The CDR3 loop reads CAISDPGVADGSDEQYF. The CDR3 bases are TGTGCCATCAGTGACCCGGGGGTAGCCGACGGGAGTGACGAGCAGTACTTC.